The rows below give T cell receptor beta chains drawn from one sample of a study of a mutant IDH1 vaccine in newly diagnosed glioma. Data came from immunoSEQ multiplex PCR; TCRdb stores just in-frame clones and leaves some out. The sample contains roughly 60,000 clones, about four fifths of which appear only once. Antigens of these TCRs are unknown. The source material was PBMCs, sampled from a glioma patient whose treatment included an IDH1 peptide vaccine. The source of these receptors is a man aged 30-40 years with glioma. Both conserved end residues are part of each CDR3. The D gene is left open where the match is weak. Clone size is stated in some rows and not others, as once, few, many or a class when expanded.

-	-	TRBJ1-2	TRBV2	CASSDIGGPAYGYTF	TGTGCCAGCAGTGATATCGGGGGGCCGGCCTATGGCTACACCTTC
TRBD2	-	TRBJ2-3	TRBV4-3	CASSRGLAGGVWTDTQYF	TGCGCCAGCAGCCGGGGACTAGCGGGGGGGGTGTGGACAGATACGCAGTATTTT
-	-	TRBJ2-5	TRBV15	CATSRDSISETQYF	TGTGCCACCAGCAGAGATAGTATATCGGAGACCCAGTACTTC
-	few	TRBJ1-2	TRBV6-1	CASSEGLFYGYTF	TGTGCCAGCAGTGAAGGTTTATTCTATGGCTACACCTTC
TRBD1	-	TRBJ2-3	TRBV9	CASSVDPTGDLTDTQYF	TGTGCCAGCAGCGTAGATCCAACAGGGGATCTCACAGATACGCAGTATTTT
-	-	TRBJ2-1	TRBV28	CASSLVLGRYNEQFF	TGTGCCAGCAGTTTGGTTTTAGGGCGTTACAATGAGCAGTTCTTC
-	-	TRBJ2-7	TRBV30	CAWSVGNEQYF	TGTGCCTGGAGTGTAGGGAACGAGCAGTACTTC
-	-	TRBJ2-3	TRBV2	CASTTLQGGVATDTQYF	TGTGCCAGCACAACACTCCAGGGTGGGGTGGCCACAGATACGCAGTATTTT
TRBD2	-	TRBJ2-1	TRBV5-1	CASSRTSGYSYNEQFF	TGCGCCAGCAGCCGGACTAGCGGCTACTCCTACAATGAGCAGTTCTTC
-	-	TRBJ2-3	TRBV27	CASSSIRGGSTDTQYF	TGTGCCAGCAGTTCGATTCGTGGCGGGAGCACAGATACGCAGTATTTT
TRBD2	-	TRBJ2-3	TRBV11-2	CASSLDLSGRDTQYF	TGTGCCAGCAGCTTAGATCTCAGCGGGAGGGATACGCAGTATTTT
-	once	TRBJ2-7	TRBV10-1	CASSDTGPGMDEQYF	TGCGCCAGCAGTGATACAGGCCCAGGTATGGACGAGCAGTACTTC
-	-	TRBJ1-1	TRBV6-5	CASSYLGSTEAFF	TGTGCCAGCAGTTACTTGGGTAGCACTGAAGCTTTCTTT
-	-	TRBJ2-6	TRBV19	CASSIERSGANVLTF	TGTGCCAGTAGTATAGAACGCTCTGGGGCCAACGTCCTGACTTTC
TRBD1	-	TRBJ2-7	TRBV28	CASRQGAYEQYF	TGTGCCAGCAGGCAGGGGGCTTACGAGCAGTACTTC
-	-	TRBJ1-1	TRBV5-8	CASSLTDPGQSPEAFF	TGTGCCAGCAGCCTGACAGACCCCGGACAGTCTCCTGAAGCTTTCTTT
TRBD1	-	TRBJ2-2	TRBV10-3	CAISESPGQGNTGELFF	TGTGCCATCAGTGAGTCCCCGGGACAGGGGAACACCGGGGAGCTGTTTTTT
TRBD1	-	TRBJ2-7	TRBV2	CASDLAGTGAGEQYF	TGTGCCAGCGACTTGGCGGGGACAGGCGCGGGCGAGCAGTACTTC
TRBD1	-	TRBJ2-6	TRBV28	CASRTTTGSSGANVLTF	TGTGCCAGCAGGACCACGACAGGGAGCTCTGGGGCCAACGTCCTGACTTTC
TRBD2	-	TRBJ2-5	TRBV7-2	CASSFSGGEETQYF	TGTGCCAGCAGCTTTAGCGGGGGGGAAGAGACCCAGTACTTC
-	-	TRBJ2-7	TRBV7-7	CASSPDRRSSYEQYF	TGTGCCAGCAGCCCAGACAGGAGGAGCTCCTACGAGCAGTACTTC
-	-	TRBJ1-5	TRBV7-9	CASSPPQGTLHF	TGTGCCAGCAGCCCGCCCCAGGGGACTTTGCATTTT
-	-	TRBJ2-1	TRBV7-2	CASSSAAFGNEQFF	TGTGCCAGCAGCTCCGCGGCTTTCGGGAATGAGCAGTTCTTC
-	-	TRBJ2-6	TRBV28	CASSLLGSGANVLTF	TGTGCCAGCAGTTTATTGGGGTCTGGGGCCAACGTCCTGACTTTC
TRBD1	-	TRBJ1-2	TRBV5-1	CASSLTRGDYGYTF	TGCGCCAGCAGCTTGACCAGGGGGGACTATGGCTACACCTTC
-	few	TRBJ1-5	TRBV30	CAWSVFGAQPQHF	TGTGCCTGGAGTGTCTTCGGGGCACAGCCCCAGCATTTT
TRBD2	once	TRBJ2-5	TRBV27	CASSLIPGTSGGEETQYF	TGTGCCAGCAGTTTAATTCCCGGGACTAGCGGGGGGGAAGAGACCCAGTACTTC
-	-	TRBJ2-2	TRBV4-2	CASSQDRAGSGELFF	TGTGCCAGCAGCCAAGATAGGGCGGGGAGCGGGGAGCTGTTTTTT
-	-	TRBJ2-7	TRBV20-1	CSASPVFEQYF	TGCAGTGCTTCTCCCGTCTTCGAGCAGTACTTC
-	-	TRBJ2-1	TRBV15	CATSRAREGYNEQFF	TGTGCCACCAGCAGAGCCAGGGAAGGGTACAATGAGCAGTTCTTC
-	-	TRBJ1-2	TRBV7-2	CASSFGQSYGYTF	TGTGCCAGCAGCTTTGGACAGTCCTATGGCTACACCTTC
TRBD2	-	TRBJ2-3	TRBV28	CASSNLKLAGADTQYF	TGTGCCAGCAGTAATCTGAAGCTAGCGGGGGCAGATACGCAGTATTTT
TRBD2	-	TRBJ2-1	TRBV5-6	CASSILGTSGGNEQFF	TGTGCCAGCAGCATTCTCGGGACTAGCGGGGGGAATGAGCAGTTCTTC
TRBD2	-	TRBJ2-7	TRBV4-3	CASSHGGRGGSYEQYF	TGCGCCAGCAGCCATGGCGGGAGGGGGGGGTCCTACGAGCAGTACTTC
TRBD2	-	TRBJ2-2	TRBV29-1	CSVSSSGTGELFF	TGCAGCGTTTCTTCTAGCGGGACCGGGGAGCTGTTTTTT
TRBD1	-	TRBJ1-3	TRBV27	CASSLGQGVVNTIYF	TGTGCCAGCAGTTTAGGACAGGGGGTGGTAAACACCATATATTTT
-	-	TRBJ2-7	TRBV6-5	CASRRGTLRSDEQYF	TGTGCCAGCAGACGCGGGACCTTACGGTCCGACGAGCAGTACTTC
-	-	TRBJ2-5	TRBV28	CAGRYPDETQYF	TGTGCCGGCAGGTACCCTGATGAGACCCAGTACTTC
-	-	TRBJ2-1	TRBV2	CASSNEQFF	TGTGCCAGCAGTAACGAGCAGTTCTTC
-	-	TRBJ1-3	TRBV28	CASSPGGFSGNTIYF	TGTGCCAGCAGTCCCGGGGGGTTCTCTGGAAACACCATATATTTT
-	-	TRBJ1-2	TRBV7-9	CASSLDRDYGYTF	TGTGCCAGCAGCTTAGACAGGGACTATGGCTACACCTTC
TRBD1	-	TRBJ2-6	TRBV18	CASSQKTGAGANVLTF	TGTGCCAGCTCACAGAAGACAGGGGCTGGGGCCAACGTCCTGACTTTC
-	-	TRBJ2-7	TRBV18	CASSPDRPPTVEQYF	TGTGCCAGCTCACCAGACAGGCCCCCCACTGTTGAGCAGTACTTC
TRBD1	once	TRBJ1-3	TRBV30	CAWSLTGVTGNTIYF	TGTGCCTGGAGTCTTACAGGGGTCACAGGAAACACCATATATTTT
TRBD1	-	TRBJ2-2	TRBV6-1	CASNRGTGELFF	TGTGCCAGCAACAGGGGGACCGGGGAGCTGTTTTTT
-	-	TRBJ1-5	TRBV21-1	CASSNAGTVFNQPQHF	TGTGCCAGCAGCAACGCCGGGACAGTCTTCAATCAGCCCCAGCATTTT
-	once	TRBJ2-7	TRBV5-6	CASTQGGHRAYEQYF	TGTGCCAGCACCCAAGGCGGGCACAGGGCGTACGAGCAGTACTTC
-	-	TRBJ1-1	TRBV7-9	CASSHFSGNARTEAFF	TGTGCCAGCAGCCACTTTTCAGGGAACGCCAGAACTGAAGCTTTCTTT
-	-	TRBJ2-7	TRBV6-5	CASSYSQSSHEQYF	TGTGCCAGCAGTTACTCGCAAAGTTCCCACGAGCAGTACTTC
-	-	TRBJ1-4	TRBV5-6	CASSQALTNEKLFF	TGTGCCAGCAGCCAAGCCTTAACTAATGAAAAACTGTTTTTT
-	-	TRBJ1-2	TRBV28	CASSSFADYGYTF	TGTGCCAGCAGTTCCTTTGCGGACTATGGCTACACCTTC
TRBD2	-	TRBJ2-1	TRBV19	CASSILGFDLDSGTNEQFF	TGTGCCAGTAGTATATTGGGATTTGACTTGGATAGCGGGACCAATGAGCAGTTCTTC
TRBD1	-	TRBJ1-1	TRBV6-5	CASAQGVQAFF	TGTGCCAGCGCTCAGGGGGTTCAAGCTTTCTTT
-	few	TRBJ1-4	TRBV5-1	CASSLARGPNEKLFF	TGCGCCAGCAGCTTGGCCAGGGGACCTAATGAAAAACTGTTTTTT
-	-	TRBJ1-4	TRBV11-1	CASSSTVNEKLFF	TGTGCCAGCAGCTCAACGGTTAATGAAAAACTGTTTTTT
-	-	TRBJ1-2	TRBV7-2	CASSFSGGDYGYTF	TGTGCCAGCAGCTTCTCGGGAGGGGACTATGGCTACACCTTC
-	-	TRBJ1-4	TRBV9	CASSVRDGGDEKLFF	TGTGCCAGCAGCGTGCGGGACGGAGGAGATGAAAAACTGTTTTTT
TRBD1	-	TRBJ2-1	TRBV7-9	CASSATGEVLNEQFF	TGTGCCAGCAGCGCTACAGGGGAAGTACTCAATGAGCAGTTCTTC
-	-	TRBJ2-1	TRBV5-4	CASSLPLSASYNEQFF	TGTGCCAGCAGCTTACCCCTTAGCGCCTCCTACAATGAGCAGTTCTTC
-	-	TRBJ2-5	TRBV19	CASSMWSGSRETQYF	TGTGCCAGTAGTATGTGGTCAGGGAGTAGGGAGACCCAGTACTTC